This T cell receptor beta chain was captured by sequencing in a study of blood T cell repertoires in COVID-19. At the level of the study: Some COVID-19 samples were acute and others convalescent; all came from the United States, Italy and Spain. The analysed material was cDNA or gDNA that came from T cells, B-cell-depleted T cells, or PBMCs.

This CDR3 comprises 16 residues. V dropped 4 bases and J dropped 4; count of bases not matched to a gene: 6. Per germline, CDR1 LNHDA and CDR2 SQIVND (reference sequence). Original data processing: Amplification from reference gene primers served as the basis for estimated nucleated cell counts. Here immunoSEQ multiplex PCR was the method, and the copy in TCRdb shows in-frame clones only, minus some. V and J calls and clone size are given by that table; D and trimming were obtained from the DNA. Of over 9,000 clones listed, about 86% are singletons. The source material was peripheral blood. J is TRBJ1-5 and V is TRBV19, with 11 bases matching TRBD1. The TCR sequence derives from a man in his fifties or sixties with acute or convalescent COVID-19. The CDR3 loop reads CASSSTGTGGNQPQHF. The CDR3 coding sequence is TGTGCCAGTAGTAGCACCGGGACAGGGGGAAATCAGCCCCAGCATTTT.